The sequence of this T cell receptor beta chain was determined in a study of control samples from healthy donors and cancer patients. Germline V gene sequence: CDR1 MGHDK, CDR2 SYGVNS. The CDR3 contains 13 residues. Trimming cost V 6 bases and J 14 bases, with 17 bases left between them. Sequenced by immunoSEQ multiplex PCR; TCRdb stores in-frame clones only, minus some. Among 170,000 or so clones listed, 85% to 95% were seen once. The TCR sequence derives from a man younger than 35 in good health. The source material was blood. The rearrangement joins TRBV25-1 to TRBJ1-6; perhaps TRBD1 as D (5 bases). The CDR3 nucleotides are TGTGCCAGCAGCCGGGACGGACATGGGGCCCTCCACTTT. Its protein product is CASSRDGHGALHF.